What follows are 14 T cell receptor beta chains derived from one specimen sequenced in a study of CD8+CD57+ T cells in acquired aplastic anemia. Profiling of TCR beta VDJ combinations and CDR3 sequences used genomic DNA as template. TCRdb re-called the reads through MiXCR, storing one row per CDR3 protein. The sample contains 150,000 to 200,000 distinct CDR3 sequences, roughly half of which appear only once. Selection for sequencing was limited to patients who had shown CD8+CD57+ cell expansion by flow cytometry. What was sequenced was sorted CD4+, CD8+, or CD8+CD57+ T cells (not recorded which) from PBMCs. The receptors originated from a human donor with aplastic anemia.

In the case of this clonotype: Just one base apart from a much larger clone, this may be a read error. This chain links TRBV6-1 with TRBJ1-2; the D gene is possibly TRBD1 (5 bases). The V end lost 7 bases, the J end lost 7 bases, and 16 bases lay between the germline ends. This CDR3 spans 13 amino acids. CDR1 MNHNS and CDR2 SASEGT come from the germline V gene. The CDR3 coding sequence is TGTGCCAGCACGGGGCAGGCGGCCTGTGGCTACACCTTC. Protein sequence: CASTGQAACGYTF.

This chain joins TRBV29-1 and TRBJ2-7; TRBD1 is a possible D gene (5 bases). Trimming pared 2 bases from V and 2 bases from J, leaving 10 bases between. CDR1 and CDR2 (germline): SQVTM, ANQGSEA. There are 13 residues in the CDR3. The CDR3 is CSVELDTTYEQYF. The CDR3 DNA reads TGCAGCGTTGAATTGGACACAACCTACGAGCAGTACTTC.

This sequence joins TRBV11-1 and TRBJ2-1, with 14 bases fitting TRBD2. Trimming cost V 1 base and J 6 bases; bases outside gene matches: 2. The germline gives CDR1 SGHAT, CDR2 FQDESV (reference sequence). This CDR3 has 16 amino acids. Here the CDR3 reads CASSLVGTSGSNEQFF. CDR3 nucleotide sequence: TGTGCCAGCAGCTTAGTGGGGACTAGCGGGAGCAATGAGCAGTTCTTC.

On this clonotype itself: This clone may be a read error of a much larger clone one base away. No conserved phenylalanine or tryptophan ends this CDR3, so it is likely a read error. The chain combines TRBV12-3 or TRBV12-4 with TRBJ1-2; D gene ambiguous. Deletions cut 3 bases from V and 4 bases from J, with 9 bases between. The CDR3 is 13 amino acids. In DNA, the CDR3 is TGTGCCAGCAGTTTTTCCCAGCTCTATGGCTACACCTCC. It codes for CASSFSQLYGYTS.

This clonotype appeared many times. The chain employs TRBV11-2 and TRBJ2-5; TRBD2 matches at 8 bases. Germline V gives CDR1 SGHAT, CDR2 FQNNGV. The CDR3 has 15 residues. V shed 1 base and J 5 bases; nucleotides not matched to a gene: 6. CDR3 amino acids: CASSLVIAGMETQYF. The CDR3 DNA follows: TGTGCCAGCAGCTTAGTAATAGCGGGGATGGAGACCCAGTACTTC.

The chain has TRBV7-4 and TRBJ2-7, with D perhaps given as TRBD1 or TRBD2 (5 bases each). Germline lookup yields CDR1 SGHVT and CDR2 SQSDAQ. The CDR3 is made up of 13 amino acids. Trimming took 5 bases from V and 4 from J, leaving 12 bases between them. The DNA of the CDR3 is TGTGCCAGCAGCCAACCGGGGCCATACGAGCAGTACTTC. Translation: CASSQPGPYEQYF.

The chain has TRBV6-2 or TRBV6-3 and TRBJ2-7; possible D gene TRBD1, 6 bases. Per the germline V gene, CDR1 is MNHEY and CDR2 is SVGEGT. The V and J ends lost 7 bases and 9 bases respectively, with 31 bases between them. The CDR3 has 17 residues. The CDR3 sequence is CASNMDSLPLTGGGQYF. The CDR3, as DNA: TGTGCCAGCAACATGGACAGCCTCCCCTTAACGGGTGGTGGGCAGTACTTC.

The chain recombines TRBV19 with TRBJ1-1; D not certain. V lost 3 bases to trimming and J lost 6 bases, with 8 bases between them. The CDR3 loop spans 12 amino acids. The V gene's germline CDR1 is LNHDA and CDR2 SQIVND (reference sequence). The CDR3 DNA follows: TGTGCCAGTAGTATTGCAGAGGCTGAAGCTTTCTTT. Translating gives CASSIAEAEAFF.

The rearrangement uses TRBV2 and TRBJ1-5, with TRBD1 matching 12 bases. V lost 11 bases, J lost 9 bases, and 8 bases stayed unmatched. From germline, CDR1 is SNHLY and CDR2 FYNNEI. This CDR3 spans 13 amino acids. CDR3: CAGTGGVGGPQHF. CDR3 coding DNA: TGTGCCGGGACAGGGGGCGTCGGGGGGCCCCAGCATTTT.

In this sample, this clonotype turned up many times. The chain's CDR3 is CASSTTQGSNQPQHF. Here the CDR3 DNA reads TGTGCCAGCAGTACAACCCAGGGGAGCAATCAGCCCCAGCATTTT. This sequence joins TRBV6-1 and TRBJ1-5, with D possibly being TRBD1 (6 bases). Germline lookup yields CDR1 MNHNS and CDR2 SASEGT. The CDR3 has 15 amino acids. V was trimmed by 5 bases and J by 1 base, leaving 12 bases between them.

This clonotype occurred many times. The genes are TRBV15 and TRBJ1-2; the D gene is possibly TRBD1 (6 bases). Germline lookup yields CDR1 LNHNV and CDR2 YYDKDF (reference sequence). Trimming shortened V by 3 bases and J by 1 base, and 15 bases separated the two germline ends. The CDR3 sequence is 16 residues long. The CDR3 DNA follows: TGTGCCACCAGCAGGGGGACACAGGATTATAACTATGGCTACACCTTC. This encodes CATSRGTQDYNYGYTF. The full variable domain, with the rest looked up from reference TRBV15 and TRBJ1-2, is DAMVIQNPRYQVTQFGKPVTLSCSQTLNHNVMYWYQQKSSQAPKLLFHYYDKDFNNEADTPDNFQSRRPNTSFCFLDIRSPGLGDTAMYLCATSRGTQDYNYGYTFGSGTRLTVV.

In this sample, this clonotype turned up a few times. The chain uses TRBV24-1 and TRBJ1-6; 10 bases line up with TRBD1. With V trimmed by 4 bases and J by 6 bases, 2 bases remained unmatched. Germline CDR1 reads KGHDR; CDR2 reads SFDVKD. The CDR3 is made up of 15 amino acids. The CDR3 DNA reads as TGTGCCACCAGTGAAGGGACAGGGGTTAATTCACCCCTCCACTTT. Amino acids: CATSEGTGVNSPLHF.

This clonotype appeared many times. The chain has TRBV5-8 and TRBJ1-2, with D possibly matching TRBD1 (5 bases). The V gene lost 1 base and the J gene lost 1 base, with 11 bases spanning the gap. Per the germline V gene, CDR1 is SGHTS and CDR2 is YDEGEE. The CDR3 runs 15 residues. The DNA for the CDR3 is TGTGCCAGCAGCTTGCAAGGCGGGGGTAACTATGGCTACACCTTC. It is translated as CASSLQGGGNYGYTF. Variable domain in full (rest from reference TRBV5-8 and TRBJ1-2): EAGVTQSPTHLIKTRGQQATLRCSPISGHTSVYWYQQALGLGLQFLLWYDEGEERNRGNFPPRFSGRQFPNYSSELNVNALELEDSALYLCASSLQGGGNYGYTFGSGTRLTVV.

This clonotype was recorded at least ten times. The J gene is TRBJ2-7, the V gene TRBV11-3, with D hard to call. The germline CDR1 and CDR2 sequences are SGHNT and YENEEA. With 6 bases removed from V and 6 bases from J, the gap between germline ends came to 15 bases. The CDR3 totals 13 residues. CDR3 amino acids: CASSYTQTGEQYF. CDR3 nucleotides: TGTGCCAGCAGTTATACACAGACGGGCGAGCAGTACTTC.